The 20 T cell receptor beta chains below all came from one sample that was sequenced in a study of molecular identifiers for immune sequencing clone quantification. TCRdb re-analysed the PCR reads in MiXCR, keeping a single row per CDR3 protein. The sample yields under 600,000 distinct CDR3 sequences, around 25% seen once. What was sequenced was naive CD8+ T cells from blood, with Jurkat cell RNA spiked in. The subset denotes: FACS-sorted CD8+CD4-CCR7+CD45RA+ naive T cells. The receptors derive from a human donor in good health. Some libraries in this study had Jurkat cell RNA spiked in.

This clonotype was seen repeatedly, ten times or more. V is TRBV5-6 and J is TRBJ2-7; 7 nucleotides agree with TRBD1. This CDR3 is built from 13 residues. Germline V gene lookup returns CDR1 SGHDT and CDR2 YYEEEE. V was clipped by 4 bases and J by 7 bases; unmatched bases: 8. DNA of the CDR3: TGTGCCAGCAGCCTGAACAGGGGCCAGGAGCAGTACTTC. It yields the protein CASSLNRGQEQYF.

This clonotype was detected many times. J is TRBJ2-5 and V is TRBV2, with D possibly matching TRBD2 (5 bases). From germline, CDR1 is SNHLY and CDR2 FYNNEI. Trimming shortened V by 6 bases and J by 5 bases, and 13 bases separated the two germline ends. The CDR3 is 13 residues long. CDR3 in amino acids: CASRSPSGETQYF. DNA for the CDR3: TGTGCCAGCAGATCGCCCTCGGGGGAGACCCAGTACTTC. Full variable domain (missing parts from reference TRBV2 and TRBJ2-5): EPEVTQTPSHQVTQMGQEVILRCVPISNHLYFYWYRQILGQKVEFLVSFYNNEISEKSEIFDDQFSVERPDGSNFTLKIRSTKLEDSAMYFCASRSPSGETQYFGPGTRLLVL.

This clonotype was found many times. The chain uses TRBV29-1 and TRBJ2-7; D possibly matches TRBD1 or TRBD2 (6 bases each). The CDR3 consists of 14 residues. Trimming cost V 2 bases and J 5 bases, with 16 bases left between them. In germline, CDR1 is SQVTM, CDR2 ANQGSEA. CDR3 sequence: CSVEWRGQGNEQYF. The CDR3 nucleotides read TGCAGCGTTGAATGGAGGGGTCAGGGGAACGAGCAGTACTTC.

This clonotype was seen a handful of times. This sequence joins TRBV19 and TRBJ2-2; D might be TRBD1 or TRBD2, each matching 5 bases. V was pared by 10 bases and J by 6 bases, with 15 bases between. The CDR3 has 13 residues. Germline lookup yields CDR1 LNHDA and CDR2 SQIVND (reference sequence). CDR3: CATPGPRPGELFF. The DNA of the CDR3 is TGTGCCACGCCGGGACCCCGGCCCGGGGAGCTGTTTTTT.

Remarks on this clonotype: Since the CDR3 does not end with the conserved phenylalanine or tryptophan, this likely comes from a read error. The chain combines TRBV27 with TRBJ2-5, with 12 bases that match TRBD1. In germline, CDR1 is MNHEY, CDR2 SMNVEV (reference sequence). The CDR3 is 16 residues long. V shed 7 bases, J shed 2 bases, and the junction held 8 bases outside the gene matches. CDR3 in DNA: TGTGCCAGCATGACCGGGACAGGGGGCTTACAAGAGACCCAGTACTCC. Its translation is CASMTGTGGLQETQYS.

This clonotype showed up many times. The chain links TRBV7-9 to TRBJ2-7; TRBD1 aligns across 7 bases. Germline trimming cut 5 bases from V and 4 bases from J; bases unmatched to any gene: 5. The CDR3 runs to 13 residues. Germline V gene data show CDR1 as SEHNR and CDR2 as FQNEAQ (reference sequence). This chain's CDR3 is CASSRQGMYEQYF. The CDR3 DNA follows: TGTGCCAGCAGCCGACAGGGAATGTACGAGCAGTACTTC.

This clonotype has a count of ten or more. The chain joins TRBV27 to TRBJ2-3; D unresolved. There are 11 residues in the CDR3. Trimming took off 7 bases at V and 0 bases at J, with 2 bases between the two ends. Germline loops: CDR1 MNHEY, CDR2 SMNVEV (reference sequence). For the CDR3, the DNA is TGTGCCAGCACCAGCACAGATACGCAGTATTTT. Protein: CASTSTDTQYF.

The chain employs TRBV7-9 and TRBJ2-2; D remains unclear. Trimming pared 4 bases from V and 2 bases from J, leaving 11 bases between. Germline CDR1 is SEHNR and CDR2 is FQNEAQ (reference sequence). This CDR3 region has 15 residues. For the CDR3, the DNA is TGTGCCAGCAGCTATACAGTACGAAACACCGGGGAGCTGTTTTTT. Translation gives CASSYTVRNTGELFF.

On this clonotype: The germline gene is not matched at one end of the junction; a read error may be the cause. This chain joins TRBV19 and TRBJ1-5; possibly TRBD1 for D (5 bases). CDR3 size: 13 residues. Germline loops: CDR1 LNHDA, CDR2 SQIVND (reference sequence). The CDR3 protein is CTSSWGRLQPQHF. CDR3 DNA: TGTACCAGTAGTTGGGGCAGGCTCCAGCCCCAGCATTTT.

The sample holds many counts of this clonotype. CDR3 coding DNA: TGTGCCAGCAGCCAAGGGGTATTAACAGGGCAGGCGGAAGCTTTCTTT. It encodes CASSQGVLTGQAEAFF. The chain joins TRBV3-1 to TRBJ1-1; D is possibly TRBD1 (6 bases). Germline loops: CDR1 LGHDT, CDR2 YNNKEL (reference sequence). V shed 1 base and J shed 8 bases, with 20 bases lying between them. The CDR3 loop spans 16 amino acids.

The CDR3 DNA sequence: TGTGCCAGAGAGGCGGACAGAAACACTGAAGCTTTCTTT. It specifies CAREADRNTEAFF. The J gene is TRBJ1-1, the V gene TRBV5-3, with TRBD1 as a possible D gene (6 bases). TRBV5-3 is an open reading frame whose function is uncertain. This CDR3 comprises 13 residues. Trimming stripped 7 bases from V and 2 bases from J, with 12 bases between.

The CDR3 bases are TGTGCCTGGAGGGACCCCGCCCTCAAGCAGTACTTC. This sequence encodes CAWRDPALKQYF. The gene calls are TRBV30 and TRBJ2-7; D uncertain. Germline CDR1 is GTSNPN and CDR2 is SVGIG (reference sequence). CDR3 length: 12 residues. The V end lost 3 bases, the J end lost 8 bases, and 14 bases lay between the germline ends.

This clonotype was seen many times. The chain is built from TRBV5-6 and TRBJ2-7, with 10 bases identical to TRBD1. Germline CDR1 is SGHDT and CDR2 is YYEEEE. CDR3 length: 15 residues. The ends lost 2 bases at V and 4 bases at J; junction bases unmatched: 6. CDR3 bases: TGTGCCAGCAGCTTAGAGCCGGGACAGGGGTACGAGCAGTACTTC. Translation: CASSLEPGQGYEQYF.

Notes on this clonotype: This likely comes from a read error, as the CDR3 has no conserved phenylalanine or tryptophan at its end. The chain is built from TRBV28 and TRBJ2-7, with TRBD2 identical over 10 bases. This CDR3 contains 17 residues. Trimming at V came to 3 bases and at J to 5 bases, leaving 13 bases not matched to a gene. Germline V lookup: CDR1 MDHEN, CDR2 SYDVKM. In DNA form, the CDR3 reads TGTGCCAGCAGTTTCCTGGGACTAGCGCGTTTTATAGACGAGCAGTACTCC. Protein: CASSFLGLARFIDEQYS.

With regard to this clonotype: A junction end diverges from the germline sequence, so it may reflect a read error. The rearrangement joins TRBV7-9 to TRBJ2-6, with TRBD1 matching 7 bases. CDR1 SEHNR and CDR2 FQNEAQ come from the germline V gene (reference sequence). The CDR3 totals 14 residues. The CDR3 sequence is CARSFGTAANVLTF. CDR3 in DNA: TGTGCCCGCAGCTTTGGGACAGCGGCCAACGTCCTGACTTTC. The whole variable domain, filled in from reference TRBV7-9 and TRBJ2-6, reads DTGVSQNPRHKITKRGQNVTFRCDPISEHNRLYWYRQTLGQGPEFLTYFQNEAQLEKSRLLSDRFSAERPKGSFSTLEIQRTEQGDSAMYLCARSFGTAANVLTFGAGSRLTVL.

This clonotype was counted at least ten times. The V and J genes are TRBV5-4 and TRBJ2-7; D uncertain. The length of the CDR3 is 11 residues. V was clipped by 1 base and J by 5 bases, with 4 bases between them. Germline values: CDR1 SGHNT, CDR2 YYREEE (reference sequence). CDR3 nucleotides: TGTGCCAGCAGCTTGCGGGACGAGCAGTACTTC. Amino acid sequence: CASSLRDEQYF.

This clonotype was observed at least ten times. V and J are TRBV12-3 or TRBV12-4 and TRBJ2-7, with TRBD2 matching 8 bases. V trimming: 6 bases; J trimming: 4 bases; junction bases outside the gene matches: 8. The CDR3 has 14 amino acids. The CDR3 DNA is TGTGCCAGCAGCTTAAGCGGGAGTGGATACGAGCAGTACTTC. Translation gives CASSLSGSGYEQYF.

On this clonotype: One end of the junction varies from germline; a read error may be responsible. J is TRBJ2-7 and V is TRBV29-1, with 8 positions matching TRBD1. This CDR3 comprises 11 residues. The germline gives CDR1 SQVTM, CDR2 ANQGSEA. Here the CDR3 DNA reads TGCAGCGTGTACAGGGGGTACGAGCAGTGCTTC. Its protein is CSVYRGYEQCF.

This clonotype was detected only a few times. V and J are TRBV7-9 and TRBJ2-7, with D possibly matching TRBD2 (5 bases). The germline gives CDR1 SEHNR, CDR2 FQNEAQ (reference sequence). Deletions cut 11 bases from V and 1 base from J, with 12 bases between. The CDR3 length is 12 residues. This CDR3 is CAGGDGSYEQYF. CDR3 sequence (DNA): TGTGCCGGAGGAGATGGGTCCTACGAGCAGTACTTC.

J is TRBJ2-7 and V is TRBV20-1; D remains ambiguous. V was trimmed by 1 base and J by 3 bases, leaving 7 bases between them. Germline assignment: CDR1 DFQATT and CDR2 SNEGSKA (reference sequence). The CDR3 is 12 residues long. DNA for the CDR3: TGCAGTGCTAGAGGGCTCTACTACGAGCAGTACTTC. It encodes CSARGLYYEQYF.